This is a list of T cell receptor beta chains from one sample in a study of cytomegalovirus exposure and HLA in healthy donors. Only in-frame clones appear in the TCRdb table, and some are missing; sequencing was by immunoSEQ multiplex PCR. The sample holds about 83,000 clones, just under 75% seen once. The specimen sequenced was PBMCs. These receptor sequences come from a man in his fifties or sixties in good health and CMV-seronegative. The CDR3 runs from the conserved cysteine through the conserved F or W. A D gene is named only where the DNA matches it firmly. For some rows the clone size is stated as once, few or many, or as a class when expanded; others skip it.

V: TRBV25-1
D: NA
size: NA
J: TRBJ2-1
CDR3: CASSEPGRSEQFF
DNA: TGTGCCAGCAGTGAACCCGGTCGGTCTGAGCAGTTCTTC

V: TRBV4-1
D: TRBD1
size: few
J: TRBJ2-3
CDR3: CASSQEGQGQGSTDTQYF
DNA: TGCGCCAGCAGCCAAGAAGGCCAAGGACAGGGTAGCACAGATACGCAGTATTTT

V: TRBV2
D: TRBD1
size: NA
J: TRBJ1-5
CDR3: CASRQGSGNQPQHF
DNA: TGTGCCAGCAGACAGGGGTCGGGCAATCAGCCCCAGCATTTT

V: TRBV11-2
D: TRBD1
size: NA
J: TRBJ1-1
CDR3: CASSLALLRDRGAEAFF
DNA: TGTGCCAGCAGCTTAGCGTTACTCCGGGACAGGGGCGCTGAAGCTTTCTTT

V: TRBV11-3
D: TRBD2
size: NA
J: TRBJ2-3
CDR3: CASSLTSGGRIGTDTQYF
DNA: TGTGCCAGCAGCCTTACTAGCGGGGGTCGTATCGGCACAGATACGCAGTATTTT

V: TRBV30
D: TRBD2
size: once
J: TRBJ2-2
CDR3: CAWRPSGRSFTGELFF
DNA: TGTGCCTGGAGGCCTAGCGGTCGTAGCTTTACCGGGGAGCTGTTTTTT

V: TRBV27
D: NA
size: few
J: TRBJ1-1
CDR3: CASSPQLDSQVAFF
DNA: TGTGCCAGCAGCCCGCAATTGGACTCACAAGTGGCTTTCTTT

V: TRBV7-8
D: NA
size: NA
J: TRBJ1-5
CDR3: CASTQGQGLNQPQHF
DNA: TGTGCCAGCACCCAAGGGCAGGGTCTGAATCAGCCCCAGCATTTT

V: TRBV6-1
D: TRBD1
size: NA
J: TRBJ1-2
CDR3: CASSQGANYGYTF
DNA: TGTGCCAGCAGCCAGGGGGCTAACTATGGCTACACCTTC

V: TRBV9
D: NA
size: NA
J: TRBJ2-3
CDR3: CASSERGGAGTDTQYF
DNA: TGTGCCAGCAGCGAGAGAGGTGGGGCGGGCACAGATACGCAGTATTTT

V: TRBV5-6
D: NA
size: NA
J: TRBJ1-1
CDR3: CASSLTGRGIMNTEAFF
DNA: TGTGCCAGCAGCTTGACAGGGAGGGGGATCATGAACACTGAAGCTTTCTTT

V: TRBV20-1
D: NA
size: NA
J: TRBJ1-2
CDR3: CSAIGYGYTF
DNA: TGCAGTGCTATCGGGTATGGCTACACCTTC

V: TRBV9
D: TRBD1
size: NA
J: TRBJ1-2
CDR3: CASSVGTGRHTF
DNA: TGTGCCAGCAGCGTGGGGACAGGAAGACACACCTTC

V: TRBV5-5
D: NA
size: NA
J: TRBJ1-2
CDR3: CASSLVVGGANYGYPF
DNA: TGTGCCAGCAGCTTGGTCGTAGGGGGAGCTAACTATGGCTACCCCTTC

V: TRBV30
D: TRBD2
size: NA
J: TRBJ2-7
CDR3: CAWRVSSGGTEQYF
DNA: TGTGCCTGGAGGGTGTCTAGCGGGGGTACCGAGCAGTACTTC

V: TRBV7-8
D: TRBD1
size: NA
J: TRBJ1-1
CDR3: CASSSLLRQGAAEAFF
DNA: TGTGCCAGCAGCTCGCTTTTACGTCAGGGGGCCGCTGAAGCTTTCTTT

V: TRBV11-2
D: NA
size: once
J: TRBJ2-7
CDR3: CASSSSTGHIKQYF
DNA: TGTGCCAGCAGCTCCTCCACGGGACACATAAAGCAGTACTTC

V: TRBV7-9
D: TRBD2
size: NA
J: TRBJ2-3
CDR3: CSSSPPSGGPSDTQYF
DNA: TGTTCCAGCAGCCCTCCCAGCGGGGGGCCATCAGATACGCAGTATTTT

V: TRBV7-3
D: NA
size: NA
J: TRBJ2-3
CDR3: CASSFNTQGGTDTQYF
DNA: TGTGCCAGCAGCTTTAACACGCAGGGGGGAACAGATACGCAGTATTTT

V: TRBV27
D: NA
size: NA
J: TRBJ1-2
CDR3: CASSHRQNYGYTF
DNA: TGTGCCAGCAGCCACCGACAGAACTATGGCTACACCTTC

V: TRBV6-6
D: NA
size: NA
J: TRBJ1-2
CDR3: CASSYSAGAGYTF
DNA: TGTGCCAGCAGTTACTCGGCAGGGGCTGGCTACACCTTC

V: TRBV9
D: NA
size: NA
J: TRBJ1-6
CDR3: CASSVVGTLNSPLHF
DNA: TGTGCCAGCAGCGTAGTGGGGACACTTAATTCACCCCTCCACTTT

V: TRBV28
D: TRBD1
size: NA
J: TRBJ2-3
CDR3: CASSFDAGGPTDTQYF
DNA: TGTGCCAGCAGTTTTGATGCAGGGGGCCCGACAGATACGCAGTATTTT

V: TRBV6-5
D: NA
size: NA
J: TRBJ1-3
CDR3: CASSYESSGNTIYF
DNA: TGTGCCAGCAGTTACGAGAGCTCTGGAAACACCATATATTTT

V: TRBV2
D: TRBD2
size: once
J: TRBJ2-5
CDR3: CASSRLAGNQETQYF
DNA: TGTGCCAGCAGTCGACTAGCGGGGAACCAAGAGACCCAGTACTTC

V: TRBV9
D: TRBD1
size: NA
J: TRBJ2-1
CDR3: CASSGDRGHNEQFF
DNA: TGTGCCAGCAGCGGGGACAGGGGTCACAATGAGCAGTTCTTC

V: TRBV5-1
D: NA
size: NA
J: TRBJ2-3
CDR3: CASSPSYSVNGDTQYF
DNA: TGCGCCAGCAGCCCATCATATTCAGTCAATGGAGATACGCAGTATTTT

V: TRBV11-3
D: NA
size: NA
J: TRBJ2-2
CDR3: CASSPTRQTNTGELFF
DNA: TGTGCCAGCAGCCCGACCCGACAGACGAACACCGGGGAGCTGTTTTTT

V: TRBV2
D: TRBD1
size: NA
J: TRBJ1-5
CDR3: CASSTGVLDLQHF
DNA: TGTGCCAGCAGTACAGGGGTCCTTGATCTCCAGCATTTT

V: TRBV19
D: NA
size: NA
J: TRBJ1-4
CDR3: CASRTDLNEKLFF
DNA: TGTGCCAGTAGGACAGACTTAAATGAAAAACTGTTTTTT

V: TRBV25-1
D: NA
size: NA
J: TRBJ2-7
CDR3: CASSTAYEQYF
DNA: TGTGCCAGCAGTACAGCCTACGAGCAGTACTTC

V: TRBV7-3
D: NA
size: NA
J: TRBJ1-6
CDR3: CASSSSGQGNNSPLHF
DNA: TGTGCCAGCAGCTCCTCAGGGCAGGGGAACAATTCACCCCTCCACTTT

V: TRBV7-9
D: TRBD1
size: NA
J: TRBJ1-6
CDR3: CSSSRGQASSYNSPLHF
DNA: TGTTCCAGCAGCCGCGGACAGGCGAGCTCCTATAATTCACCCCTCCACTTT

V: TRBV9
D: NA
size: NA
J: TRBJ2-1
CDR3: CASSPREAGPVGEQFF
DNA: TGTGCCAGCAGCCCAAGGGAGGCAGGGCCGGTCGGTGAGCAGTTCTTC

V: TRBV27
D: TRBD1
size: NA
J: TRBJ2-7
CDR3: CASSLLGRGLEQYF
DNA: TGTGCCAGCAGTTTATTGGGCAGGGGGCTCGAGCAGTACTTC

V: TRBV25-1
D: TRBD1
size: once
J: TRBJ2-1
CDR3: CASSDEGATYNEQFF
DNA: TGTGCCAGCAGTGATGAGGGGGCGACCTACAATGAGCAGTTCTTC

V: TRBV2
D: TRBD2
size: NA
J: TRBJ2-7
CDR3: CASSEGLAGNEQYF
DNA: TGTGCCAGCAGTGAAGGGCTAGCGGGCAACGAGCAGTACTTC

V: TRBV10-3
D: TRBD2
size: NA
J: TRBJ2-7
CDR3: CAISGGGTIYEQYF
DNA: TGTGCCATCAGCGGGGGGGGGACCATCTACGAGCAGTACTTC